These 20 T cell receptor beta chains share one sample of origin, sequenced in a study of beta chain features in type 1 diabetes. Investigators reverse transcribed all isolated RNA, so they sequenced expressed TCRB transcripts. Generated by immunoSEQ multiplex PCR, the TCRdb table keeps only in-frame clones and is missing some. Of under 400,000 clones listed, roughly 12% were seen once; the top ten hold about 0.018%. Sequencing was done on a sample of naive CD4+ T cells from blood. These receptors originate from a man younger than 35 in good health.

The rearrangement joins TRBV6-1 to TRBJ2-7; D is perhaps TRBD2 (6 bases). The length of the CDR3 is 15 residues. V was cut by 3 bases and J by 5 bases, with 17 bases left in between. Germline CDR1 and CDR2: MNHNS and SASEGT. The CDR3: CASSEPGGFTHEQYF. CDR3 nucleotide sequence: TGTGCCAGCAGTGAGCCAGGAGGGTTTACCCACGAGCAGTACTTC.

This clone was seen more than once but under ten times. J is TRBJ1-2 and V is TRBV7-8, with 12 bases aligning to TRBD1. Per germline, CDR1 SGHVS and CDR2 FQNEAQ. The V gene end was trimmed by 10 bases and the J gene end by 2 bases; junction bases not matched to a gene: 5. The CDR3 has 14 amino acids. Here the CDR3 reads CATGTGGPNYGYTF. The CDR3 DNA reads TGTGCCACAGGGACAGGGGGCCCAAACTATGGCTACACCTTC.

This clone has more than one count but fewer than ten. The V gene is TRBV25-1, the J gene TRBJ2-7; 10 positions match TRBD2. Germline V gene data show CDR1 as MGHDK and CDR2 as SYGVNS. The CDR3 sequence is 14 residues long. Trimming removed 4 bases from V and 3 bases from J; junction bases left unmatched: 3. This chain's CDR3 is CASSVAGGNYEQYF. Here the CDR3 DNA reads TGTGCCAGCAGTGTAGCGGGGGGCAACTACGAGCAGTACTTC.

The CDR3 is CASTFSGSDNEQFF. Written as DNA, the CDR3 is TGTGCCAGCACTTTTAGCGGGAGCGACAATGAGCAGTTCTTC. The rearrangement links TRBV27 to TRBJ2-1; 9 nucleotides agree with TRBD2. J gave up 5 bases and V 7 bases, and 6 bases lay outside the gene matches. Germline values: CDR1 MNHEY, CDR2 SMNVEV (reference sequence). The CDR3 totals 14 residues.

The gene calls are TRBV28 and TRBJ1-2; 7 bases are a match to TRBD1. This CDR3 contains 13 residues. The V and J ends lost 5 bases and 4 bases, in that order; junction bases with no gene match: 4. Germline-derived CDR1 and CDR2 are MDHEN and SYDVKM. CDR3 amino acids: CASSGTAAYGYTF. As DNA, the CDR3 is TGTGCCAGCAGTGGGACAGCCGCCTATGGCTACACCTTC.

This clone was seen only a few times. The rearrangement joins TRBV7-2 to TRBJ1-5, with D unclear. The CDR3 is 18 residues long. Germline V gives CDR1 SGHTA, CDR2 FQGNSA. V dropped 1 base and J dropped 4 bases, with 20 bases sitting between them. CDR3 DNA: TGTGCCAGCAGCTTAGGACGGGGAACAGTCATGATAAATCAGCCCCAGCATTTT. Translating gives CASSLGRGTVMINQPQHF.

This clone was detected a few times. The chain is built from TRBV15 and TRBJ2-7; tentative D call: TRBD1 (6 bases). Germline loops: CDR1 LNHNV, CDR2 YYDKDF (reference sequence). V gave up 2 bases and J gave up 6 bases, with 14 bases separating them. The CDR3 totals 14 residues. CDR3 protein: CATSRIQGRSEQYF. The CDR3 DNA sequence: TGTGCCACCAGCAGAATACAGGGACGGTCCGAGCAGTACTTC. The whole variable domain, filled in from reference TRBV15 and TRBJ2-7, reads DAMVIQNPRYQVTQFGKPVTLSCSQTLNHNVMYWYQQKSSQAPKLLFHYYDKDFNNEADTPDNFQSRRPNTSFCFLDIRSPGLGDTAMYLCATSRIQGRSEQYFGPGTRLTVT.

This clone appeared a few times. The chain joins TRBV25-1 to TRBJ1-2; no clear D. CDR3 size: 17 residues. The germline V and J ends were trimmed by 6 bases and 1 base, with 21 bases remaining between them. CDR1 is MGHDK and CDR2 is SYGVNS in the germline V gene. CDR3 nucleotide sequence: TGTGCCAGCAGGGGTACCCCGGGTCGGAGCCTTAACTATGGCTACACCTTC. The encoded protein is CASRGTPGRSLNYGYTF.

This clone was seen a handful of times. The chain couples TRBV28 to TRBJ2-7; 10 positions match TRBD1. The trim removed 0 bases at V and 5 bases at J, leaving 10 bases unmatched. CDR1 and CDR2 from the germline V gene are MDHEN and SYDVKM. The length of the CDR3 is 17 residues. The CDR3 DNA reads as TGTGCCAGCAGTTTATGGGACAGGGGGGCCCTCGGCGACGAGCAGTACTTC. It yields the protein CASSLWDRGALGDEQYF.

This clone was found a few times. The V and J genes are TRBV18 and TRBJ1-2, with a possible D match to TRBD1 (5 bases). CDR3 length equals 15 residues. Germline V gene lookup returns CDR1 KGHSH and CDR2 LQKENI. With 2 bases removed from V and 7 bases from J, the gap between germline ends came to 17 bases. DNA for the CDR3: TGTGCCAGCTCACCAGGGGACGGGGACTATTTTGGCTACACCTTC. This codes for CASSPGDGDYFGYTF.

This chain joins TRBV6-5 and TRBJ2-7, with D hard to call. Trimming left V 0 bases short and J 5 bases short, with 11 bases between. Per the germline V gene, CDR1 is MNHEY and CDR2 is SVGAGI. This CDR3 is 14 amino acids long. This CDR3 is CASSYSQDVHEQYF. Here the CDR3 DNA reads TGTGCCAGCAGTTACTCCCAGGATGTCCACGAGCAGTACTTC.

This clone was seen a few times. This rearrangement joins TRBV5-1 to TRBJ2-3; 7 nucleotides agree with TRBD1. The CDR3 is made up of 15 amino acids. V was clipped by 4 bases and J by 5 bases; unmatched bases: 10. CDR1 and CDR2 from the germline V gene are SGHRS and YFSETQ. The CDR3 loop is CASSPSTGHGDTQYF. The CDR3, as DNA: TGCGCCAGCAGCCCATCGACAGGGCATGGAGATACGCAGTATTTT.

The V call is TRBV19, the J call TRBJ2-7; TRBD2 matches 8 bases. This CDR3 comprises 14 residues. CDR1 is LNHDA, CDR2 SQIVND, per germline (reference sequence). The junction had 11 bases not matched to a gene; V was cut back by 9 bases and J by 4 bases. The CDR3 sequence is CASHEREKLYEQYF. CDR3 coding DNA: TGTGCCAGCCATGAGCGGGAGAAATTGTACGAGCAGTACTTC. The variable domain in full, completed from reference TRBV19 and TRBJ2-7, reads DGGITQSPKYLFRKEGQNVTLSCEQNLNHDAMYWYRQDPGQGLRLIYYSQIVNDFQKGDIAEGYSVSREKKESFPLTVTSAQKNPTAFYLCASHEREKLYEQYFGPGTRLTVT.

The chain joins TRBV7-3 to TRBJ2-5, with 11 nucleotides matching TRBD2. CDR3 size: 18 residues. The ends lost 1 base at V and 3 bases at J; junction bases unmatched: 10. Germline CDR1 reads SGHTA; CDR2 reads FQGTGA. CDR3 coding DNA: TGTGCCAGCAGCTTAATCCCTCCGGGACTAGCGGATAAAGAGACCCAGTACTTC. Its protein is CASSLIPPGLADKETQYF.

The CDR3 sequence: CASSLGQGRDNSPLHF. In DNA, the CDR3 is TGTGCCAGCAGTCTGGGACAGGGTCGGGATAATTCACCCCTCCACTTT. This rearrangement joins TRBV7-9 to TRBJ1-6, with 9 bases identical to TRBD1. Germline V gene lookup returns CDR1 SEHNR and CDR2 FQNEAQ (reference sequence). With V trimmed by 6 bases and J by 5 bases, 8 bases remained unmatched. This CDR3 comprises 16 residues.

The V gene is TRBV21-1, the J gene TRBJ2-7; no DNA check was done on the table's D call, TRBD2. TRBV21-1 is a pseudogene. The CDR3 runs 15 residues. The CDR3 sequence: CASSLRHSGSGEQYF. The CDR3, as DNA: TGTGCCAGCAGCCTTCGTCATAGCGGGAGCGGCGAGCAGTACTTC.

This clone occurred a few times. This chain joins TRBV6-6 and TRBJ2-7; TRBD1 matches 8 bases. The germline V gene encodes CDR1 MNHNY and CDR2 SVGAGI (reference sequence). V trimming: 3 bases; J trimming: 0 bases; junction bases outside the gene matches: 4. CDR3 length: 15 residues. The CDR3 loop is CASSYSGQASYEQYF. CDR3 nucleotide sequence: TGTGCCAGCAGTTATTCGGGACAGGCCTCCTACGAGCAGTACTTC.

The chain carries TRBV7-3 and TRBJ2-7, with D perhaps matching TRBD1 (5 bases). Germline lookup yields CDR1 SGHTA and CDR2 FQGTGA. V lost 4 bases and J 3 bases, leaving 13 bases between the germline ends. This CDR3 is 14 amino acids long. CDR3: CASSSRPGNYEQYF. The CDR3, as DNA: TGTGCCAGCAGCTCCAGGCCAGGGAACTACGAGCAGTACTTC.

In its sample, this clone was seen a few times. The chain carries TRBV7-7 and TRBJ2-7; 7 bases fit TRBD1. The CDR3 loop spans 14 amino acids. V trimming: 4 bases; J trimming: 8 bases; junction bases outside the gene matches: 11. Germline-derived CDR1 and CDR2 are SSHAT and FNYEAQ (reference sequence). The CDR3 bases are TGTGCCAGCAGCTGGGGGACAGAATCTACGAAGCAGTACTTC. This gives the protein CASSWGTESTKQYF.

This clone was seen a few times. In DNA form, the CDR3 reads TGTGCCAGCGGGACAAGGGCCAGAACACGGGAGACCCAGTACTTC. Amino acids: CASGTRARTRETQYF. The gene calls are TRBV21-1 and TRBJ2-5; the table calls TRBD1, which could not be checked here. TRBV21-1 is flagged as a pseudogene. This CDR3 has 15 residues.